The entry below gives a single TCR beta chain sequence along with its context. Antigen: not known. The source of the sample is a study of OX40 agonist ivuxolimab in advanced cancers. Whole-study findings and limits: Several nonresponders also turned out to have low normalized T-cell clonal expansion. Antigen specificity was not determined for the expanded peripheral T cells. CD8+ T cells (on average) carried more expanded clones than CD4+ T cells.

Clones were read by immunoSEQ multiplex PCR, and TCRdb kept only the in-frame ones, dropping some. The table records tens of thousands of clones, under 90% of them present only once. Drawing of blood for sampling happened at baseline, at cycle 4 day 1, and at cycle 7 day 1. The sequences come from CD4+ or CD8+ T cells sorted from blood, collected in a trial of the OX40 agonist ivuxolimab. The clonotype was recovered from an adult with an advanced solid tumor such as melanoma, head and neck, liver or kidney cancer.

CDR3 amino acids: CATSRALYRGNSPLHF. The CDR3 region has the DNA TGTGCCACCAGCAGAGCTTTATACAGGGGTAATTCACCCCTCCACTTT. V gene TRBV15 combines with J gene TRBJ1-6; TRBD1 agrees at 7 bases. Germline lookup yields CDR1 LNHNV and CDR2 YYDKDF (reference sequence). CDR3 length: 16 residues. Unmatched junction bases numbered 6, after V lost 1 base and J lost 6 bases. Looking up the rest from reference TRBV15 and TRBJ1-6 gives the full variable domain: DAMVIQNPRYQVTQFGKPVTLSCSQTLNHNVMYWYQQKSSQAPKLLFHYYDKDFNNEADTPDNFQSRRPNTSFCFLDIRSPGLGDTAMYLCATSRALYRGNSPLHFGNGTRLTVT.